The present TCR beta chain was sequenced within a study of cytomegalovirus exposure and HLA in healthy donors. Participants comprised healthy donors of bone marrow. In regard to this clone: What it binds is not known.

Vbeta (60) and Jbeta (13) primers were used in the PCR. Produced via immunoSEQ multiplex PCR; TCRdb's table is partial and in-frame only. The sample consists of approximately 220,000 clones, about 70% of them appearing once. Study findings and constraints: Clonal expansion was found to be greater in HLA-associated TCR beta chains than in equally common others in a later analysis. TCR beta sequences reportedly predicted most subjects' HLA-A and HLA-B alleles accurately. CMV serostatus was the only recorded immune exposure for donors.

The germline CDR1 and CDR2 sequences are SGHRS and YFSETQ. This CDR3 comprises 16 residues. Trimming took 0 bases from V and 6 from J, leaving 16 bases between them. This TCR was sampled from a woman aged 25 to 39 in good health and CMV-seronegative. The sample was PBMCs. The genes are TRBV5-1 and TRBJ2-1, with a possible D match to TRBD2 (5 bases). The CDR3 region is CASSLDAGVGSNEQFF. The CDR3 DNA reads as TGCGCCAGCAGCTTGGATGCCGGGGTTGGTAGCAATGAGCAGTTCTTC.